The next 7 T cell receptor beta chains were all read from a single sample in a study of radiotherapy plus CTLA-4 blockade in lung cancer. Using immunoSEQ multiplex PCR, the repertoire was profiled, and TCRdb retains in-frame clones only, with some absent. The table records approximately 30,000 clones, under 85% of them present only once. The sequences come from peripheral blood, collected from a patient treated with radiotherapy plus ipilimumab. The receptors originated from a human donor with non-small cell lung cancer whose response to radiotherapy plus ipilimumab could not be evaluated.

The chain has TRBV9 and TRBJ2-1; 7 positions match TRBD2. V lost 3 bases and J lost 7; bases outside the gene matches: 7. The CDR3 totals 14 residues. Germline V CDR1 and CDR2: SGDLS, YYNGEE. The DNA of the CDR3 is TGTGCCAGCAGCGCCACAGGACTAGGGAATGAGCAGTTCTTC. Translation: CASSATGLGNEQFF.

The rearrangement links TRBV5-1 to TRBJ2-7, with TRBD1 matching over 10 bases. The CDR3 loop spans 15 amino acids. J gave up 1 base and V 3 bases, and 4 bases lay outside the gene matches. Germline CDR1 is SGHRS and CDR2 is YFSETQ. CDR3 sequence (DNA): TGCGCCAGCAGCTCAGGGACAGGGGTATCCTACGAGCAGTACTTC. It codes for CASSSGTGVSYEQYF.

The CDR3 loop is CASSRAGGQETQYF. For the CDR3, the DNA is TGTGCCAGCAGTAGAGCAGGGGGGCAAGAGACCCAGTACTTC. This chain connects TRBV6-5 to TRBJ2-5, with D tentatively TRBD1 (7 bases). The germline CDR1 and CDR2 sequences are MNHEY and SVGAGI. The CDR3 runs 14 residues. The germline V and J ends were trimmed by 5 bases and 2 bases, with 12 bases remaining between them.

The chain combines TRBV6-6 with TRBJ2-3; 7 bases agree with TRBD2. Germline values: CDR1 MNHNY, CDR2 SVGAGI (reference sequence). CDR3 length: 14 amino acids. V shed 6 bases and J 0 bases; nucleotides not matched to a gene: 3. This CDR3 is CASRDSGSTDTQYF. DNA for the CDR3: TGTGCCAGCAGGGATAGCGGGAGCACAGATACGCAGTATTTT.

This clone was recorded only once. The rearrangement links TRBV7-9 to TRBJ1-4; weak D call: TRBD1 (6 bases). V shed 3 bases and J shed 6 bases, with 14 bases lying between them. Germline CDR1 and CDR2: SEHNR and FQNEAQ (reference sequence). This CDR3 contains 15 residues. In nucleotides, the CDR3 is TGTGCCAGCAGCTTGGGGGCAGTGGCAGATGAAAAACTGTTTTTT. Translation: CASSLGAVADEKLFF. Full variable domain (remainder filled in from reference TRBV7-9 and TRBJ1-4): DTGVSQNPRHKITKRGQNVTFRCDPISEHNRLYWYRQTLGQGPEFLTYFQNEAQLEKSRLLSDRFSAERPKGSFSTLEIQRTEQGDSAMYLCASSLGAVADEKLFFGSGTQLSVL.

This clone was seen more than once but under ten times. This rearrangement joins TRBV5-1 to TRBJ2-5, with TRBD1 identical over 8 bases. The CDR3 runs to 14 residues. After removal of 4 bases from V and 5 bases from J, the junction contained 7 bases not matched to a gene. CDR1 and CDR2 (germline): SGHRS, YFSETQ. CDR3 sequence (DNA): TGCGCCAGCAGCGCCGGGACAGGCCGGGAGACCCAGTACTTC. This sequence encodes CASSAGTGRETQYF. The full variable domain, its missing parts supplied by reference TRBV5-1 and TRBJ2-5, is KAGVTQTPRYLIKTRGQQVTLSCSPISGHRSVSWYQQTPGQGLQFLFEYFSETQRNKGNFPGRFSGRQFSNSRSEMNVSTLELGDSALYLCASSAGTGRETQYFGPGTRLLVL.

The rearrangement uses TRBV9 and TRBJ2-5; 9 bases map to TRBD2. This CDR3 has 16 amino acids. Germline V CDR1 and CDR2: SGDLS, YYNGEE. J gave up 3 bases and V 0 bases, and 6 bases lay outside the gene matches. This CDR3 reads CASSVEVSGSEETQYF. The DNA of the CDR3 is TGTGCCAGCAGCGTAGAAGTTAGCGGGAGTGAAGAGACCCAGTACTTC.